This section outlines one T cell receptor (beta chain) sequence together with its context. The data originate from a study of blood T cell repertoires in COVID-19. V was pared by 4 bases and J by 0 bases, with 8 bases of the junction left unmatched. The CDR3 totals 17 residues. CDR1 and CDR2 (germline): SQVTM, ANQGSEA. Method: immunoSEQ multiplex PCR; TCRdb's copy keeps in-frame clones and lacks some. The table has fewer than 350,000 clones, more than 75% seen once. Specimen: PBMCs or T cells enriched from blood (not recorded which). The genes are TRBV29-1 and TRBJ2-3, with 12 bases aligning to TRBD2. This clonotype was sampled from a woman aged 40 to 50 with acute COVID-19. This CDR3 is CSVAPGLAGTSTDTQYF. CDR3 nucleotide sequence: TGCAGCGTTGCCCCAGGACTAGCGGGGACTAGCACAGATACGCAGTATTTT.